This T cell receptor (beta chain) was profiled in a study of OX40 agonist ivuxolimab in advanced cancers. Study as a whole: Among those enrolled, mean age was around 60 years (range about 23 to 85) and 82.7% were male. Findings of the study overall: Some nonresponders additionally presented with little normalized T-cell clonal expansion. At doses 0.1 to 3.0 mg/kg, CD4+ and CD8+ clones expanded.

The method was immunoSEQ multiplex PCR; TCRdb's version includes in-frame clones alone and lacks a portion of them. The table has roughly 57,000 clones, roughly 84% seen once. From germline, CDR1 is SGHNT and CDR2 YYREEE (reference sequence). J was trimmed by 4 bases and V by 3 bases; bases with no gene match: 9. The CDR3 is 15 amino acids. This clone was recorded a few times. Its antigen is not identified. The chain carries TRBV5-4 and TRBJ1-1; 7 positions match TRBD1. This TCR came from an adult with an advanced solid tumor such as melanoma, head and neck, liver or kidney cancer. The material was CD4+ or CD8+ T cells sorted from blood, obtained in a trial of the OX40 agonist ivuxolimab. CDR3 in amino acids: CASSSDRVESTEAFF. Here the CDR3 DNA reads TGTGCCAGCAGCTCCGACAGGGTTGAAAGCACTGAAGCTTTCTTT. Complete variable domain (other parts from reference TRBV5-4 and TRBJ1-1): ETGVTQSPTHLIKTRGQQVTLRCSSQSGHNTVSWYQQALGQGPQFIFQYYREEENGRGNFPPRFSGLQFPNYSSELNVNALELDDSALYLCASSSDRVESTEAFFGQGTRLTVV.